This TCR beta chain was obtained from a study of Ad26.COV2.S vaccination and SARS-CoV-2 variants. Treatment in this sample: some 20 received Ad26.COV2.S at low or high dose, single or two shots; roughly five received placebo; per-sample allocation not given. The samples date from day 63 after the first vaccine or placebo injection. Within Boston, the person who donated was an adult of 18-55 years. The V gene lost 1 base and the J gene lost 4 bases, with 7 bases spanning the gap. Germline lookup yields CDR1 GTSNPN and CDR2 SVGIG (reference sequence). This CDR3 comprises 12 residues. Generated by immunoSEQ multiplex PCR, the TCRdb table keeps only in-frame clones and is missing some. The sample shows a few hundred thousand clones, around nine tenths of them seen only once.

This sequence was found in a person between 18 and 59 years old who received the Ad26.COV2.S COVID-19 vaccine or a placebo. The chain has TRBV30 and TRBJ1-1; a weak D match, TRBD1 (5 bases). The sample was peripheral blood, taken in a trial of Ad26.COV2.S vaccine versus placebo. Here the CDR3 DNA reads TGTGCCTGGAGTGGTCAGGGCACTGAAGCTTTCTTT. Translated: CAWSGQGTEAFF.